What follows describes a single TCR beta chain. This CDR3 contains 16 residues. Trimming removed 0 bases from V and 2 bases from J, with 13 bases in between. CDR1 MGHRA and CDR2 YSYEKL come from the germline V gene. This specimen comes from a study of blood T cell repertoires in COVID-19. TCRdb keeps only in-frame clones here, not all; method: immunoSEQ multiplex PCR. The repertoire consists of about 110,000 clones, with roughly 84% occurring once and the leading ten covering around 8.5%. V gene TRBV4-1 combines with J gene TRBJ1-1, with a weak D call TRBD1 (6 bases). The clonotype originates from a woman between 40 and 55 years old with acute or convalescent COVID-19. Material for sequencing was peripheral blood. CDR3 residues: CASSQEPARGNTEAFF. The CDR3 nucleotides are TGCGCCAGCAGCCAAGAGCCGGCCAGGGGAAACACTGAAGCTTTCTTT.